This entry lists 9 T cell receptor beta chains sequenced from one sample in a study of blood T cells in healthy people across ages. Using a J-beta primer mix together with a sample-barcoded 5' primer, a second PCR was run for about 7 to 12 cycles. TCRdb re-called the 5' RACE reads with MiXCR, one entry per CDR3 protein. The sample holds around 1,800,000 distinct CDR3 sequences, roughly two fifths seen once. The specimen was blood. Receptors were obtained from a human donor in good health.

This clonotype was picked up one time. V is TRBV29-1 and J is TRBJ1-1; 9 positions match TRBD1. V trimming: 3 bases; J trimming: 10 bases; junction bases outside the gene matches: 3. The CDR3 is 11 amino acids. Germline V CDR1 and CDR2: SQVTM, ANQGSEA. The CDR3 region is CSVDLGQGAFF. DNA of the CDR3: TGCAGCGTTGACCTGGGACAGGGAGCTTTCTTT.

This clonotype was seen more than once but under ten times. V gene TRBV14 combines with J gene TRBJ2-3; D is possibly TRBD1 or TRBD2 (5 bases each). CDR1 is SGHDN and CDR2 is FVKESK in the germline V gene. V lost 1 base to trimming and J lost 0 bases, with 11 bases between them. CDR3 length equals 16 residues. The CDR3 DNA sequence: TGTGCCAGCAGCCAAGTCCGGGGCTTTAGCACAGATACGCAGTATTTT. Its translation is CASSQVRGFSTDTQYF.

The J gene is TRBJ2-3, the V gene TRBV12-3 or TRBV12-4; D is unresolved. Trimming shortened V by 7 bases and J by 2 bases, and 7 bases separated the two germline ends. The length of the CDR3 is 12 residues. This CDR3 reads CASNGNTDTQYF. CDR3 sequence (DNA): TGTGCCAGCAATGGGAACACAGATACGCAGTATTTT.

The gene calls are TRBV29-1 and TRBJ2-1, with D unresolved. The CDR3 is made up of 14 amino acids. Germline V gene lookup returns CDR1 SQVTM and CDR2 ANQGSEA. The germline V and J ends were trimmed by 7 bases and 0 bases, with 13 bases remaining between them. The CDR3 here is CSAAFSSSYNEQFF. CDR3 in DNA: TGCAGCGCCGCATTCTCGAGCTCCTACAATGAGCAGTTCTTC.

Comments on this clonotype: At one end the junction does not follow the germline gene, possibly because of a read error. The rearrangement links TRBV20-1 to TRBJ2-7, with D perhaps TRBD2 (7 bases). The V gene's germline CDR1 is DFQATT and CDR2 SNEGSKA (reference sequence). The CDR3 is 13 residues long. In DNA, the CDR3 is TGCAGTGCTAGAGATCGAAGGGGGGAGGGGCAGTATTTC. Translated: CSARDRRGEGQYF.

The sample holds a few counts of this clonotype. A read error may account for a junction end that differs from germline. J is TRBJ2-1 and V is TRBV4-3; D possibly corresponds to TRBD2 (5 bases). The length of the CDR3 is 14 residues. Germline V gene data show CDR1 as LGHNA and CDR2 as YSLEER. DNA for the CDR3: TGCGCCAGTAGCCATATTCGGGGATACAATGAGCAGTTCTTC. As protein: CASSHIRGYNEQFF.

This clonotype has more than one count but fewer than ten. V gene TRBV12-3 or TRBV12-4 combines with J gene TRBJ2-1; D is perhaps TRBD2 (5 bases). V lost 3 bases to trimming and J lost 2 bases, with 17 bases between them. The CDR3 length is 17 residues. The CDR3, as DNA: TGTGCCAGCAGTTTCCCCGAGGTGGAGGATGCCTACAATGAGCAGTTCTTC. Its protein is CASSFPEVEDAYNEQFF.

The CDR3 DNA reads as TGTGCCATCAGTGACGTCCAGTGGTACAATGAGCAGTTCTTC. Residues: CAISDVQWYNEQFF. The chain employs TRBV10-3 and TRBJ2-1; no definite D call. With 3 bases removed from V and 4 bases from J, the gap between germline ends came to 10 bases. The CDR3 is made up of 14 amino acids. CDR1 ENHRY and CDR2 SYGVKD come from the germline V gene.

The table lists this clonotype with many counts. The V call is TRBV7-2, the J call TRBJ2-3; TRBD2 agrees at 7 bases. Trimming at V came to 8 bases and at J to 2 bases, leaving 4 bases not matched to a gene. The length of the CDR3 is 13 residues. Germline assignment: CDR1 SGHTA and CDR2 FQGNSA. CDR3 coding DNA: TGTGCCAGCGGCCGGGACTACACAGATACGCAGTATTTT. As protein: CASGRDYTDTQYF.